Listed below are T cell receptor beta chains from one sample, sequenced in a study of T cell repertoires in cytomegalovirus infection. These receptors have no known antigen. TCRdb used MiXCR to reprocess the reads, holding one entry per CDR3 protein. The sample includes about 920,000 distinct CDR3 sequences, 31% of them seen just once. The sample was cultured CD8+ T cells from PBMCs, taken from culture after CMV antigen stimulation. Receptors were obtained from a human donor in good health (CMV status not recorded). Some clones in this sample may be carry-over from other donors' samples. CDR3s include the opening cysteine and the closing phenylalanine or tryptophan. A D gene is named only where the DNA matches it firmly. Expanded clones are given a class, and other clones once, few, many or no size at all.

v_gene	abundance	j_gene	d_gene	len	CDR3nt	CDR3aa
TRBV18	many	TRBJ2-2	.	15	TGTGCCAGCTCACCACCGGGTGGGTTCGCCGGGGAGCTGTTTTTT	CASSPPGGFAGELFF
TRBV27	.	TRBJ1-6	.	14	TGTGCCAGCGGCCTCGGGGGCGTCGGTTCACCCCTCCACTTT	CASGLGGVGSPLHF
TRBV12-3/TRBV12-4	many	TRBJ2-3	TRBD2	19	TGTGCCAGCAGTTACCCCGTGAGAGCTGGACTAGAAGCGGGAGATACGCAGTATTTT	CASSYPVRAGLEAGDTQYF
TRBV7-6	.	TRBJ2-5	.	13	TGTGCCAGCAGCTTAGAGGTAGTACAGACCCAGTACTTC	CASSLEVVQTQYF
TRBV7-9	.	TRBJ2-2	TRBD1	17	TGTGCCAGCAGCCCCGCGGAAGGGGGCCTTATGGGCGGGGAGCTGTTTTTT	CASSPAEGGLMGGELFF
TRBV27	.	TRBJ1-2	.	16	TGTGCCAGCAGCCCCAGGGAAAAGTTCGTTCGGGGTGGCTACACCTTC	CASSPREKFVRGGYTF
TRBV29-1	.	TRBJ1-1	.	13	TGCAGCGTCTTTACAGGGAGAAGGACTGAAGCTTTCTTT	CSVFTGRRTEAFF
TRBV7-2	few	TRBJ2-5	TRBD2	18	TGTGCCAGCAGCTTTCTAGCGGGGGGGCTTAGGGTCGGGAAGACCCAGTACTTC	CASSFLAGGLRVGKTQYF
TRBV12-3/TRBV12-4	few	TRBJ1-5	.	13	TGTGCCAGCAGTTTAATAAGGGACCAGCCCCAGCATTTT	CASSLIRDQPQHF
TRBV4-3	few	TRBJ2-4	TRBD1	16	TGCGCCAGCAGCCAAGATCGGGACAGGGGGCTCCACATTCAGTACTTC	CASSQDRDRGLHIQYF
TRBV12-3/TRBV12-4	.	TRBJ2-5	.	11	TGTGCCAGCTCTAGATGGGAGACCCAGTACTTC	CASSRWETQYF
TRBV12-3/TRBV12-4	few	TRBJ1-2	.	15	TGTGCCAGCAGTCCCAGGGGAGGGGCCAGCTATGGCTACACCTTC	CASSPRGGASYGYTF
TRBV19	.	TRBJ1-6	.	15	TGTGCCAGTAGTATTCAGGGAACTTATAATTCACCCCTCCACTTT	CASSIQGTYNSPLHF
TRBV6-1	.	TRBJ2-3	TRBD2	15	TGTGCCAGCAGTGAAGCGGGACTAGCGCAAGATACGCAGTATTTT	CASSEAGLAQDTQYF
TRBV14	.	TRBJ2-1	.	13	TGTGCCAGCAGCCATAAGGGTCTGGATGAGCAGTTCTTC	CASSHKGLDEQFF
TRBV7-6	.	TRBJ1-2	.	12	TGTGCCAGCAGCTTAGAATCAGATGGCTACGCCTTC	CASSLESDGYAF
TRBV12-3/TRBV12-4	.	TRBJ1-2	TRBD1	17	TGTGCCAGCAGTTTAGCGCTCGGACAGGGGGCACGAGATGGCTACACCTTC	CASSLALGQGARDGYTF